This passage covers 32 T cell receptor beta chains from one sample sequenced in a study of T-cell reconstitution after alpha-beta-depleted transplantation in children. The TCRbeta library was prepared with unique molecular identifiers. In TCRdb, the PCR reads were re-called with MiXCR into one record per CDR3 protein. The sample records about 500,000 distinct CDR3 sequences, approximately 30% being singletons. The sequenced sample was PBMCs from the stem cell graft donor, obtained from the stem cell graft. Receptors originate from a human donor who donated a stem cell graft to a child with aplastic anemia.

The rearrangement links TRBV18 to TRBJ2-1; 9 bases map to TRBD1. The CDR3 is 15 amino acids. V was pared by 4 bases and J by 8 bases, with 9 bases of the junction left unmatched. The V gene's germline CDR1 is KGHSH and CDR2 LQKENI. For the CDR3, the DNA is TGTGCCAGCTCACTGGACAGGGGAGGGAGTGATGAGCAGTTCTTC. Its translation is CASSLDRGGSDEQFF.

This chain links TRBV11-1 with TRBJ2-5; 13 nucleotides agree with TRBD2. Germline loops: CDR1 SGHAT, CDR2 FQDESV (reference sequence). With 4 bases clipped from V and 1 base from J, the junction kept 6 bases outside the gene matches. CDR3 size: 17 residues. The CDR3, as DNA: TGTGCCAGCAGCTCCGGGGGACTAGCGGGAACCCAAGAGACCCAGTACTTC. It is translated as CASSSGGLAGTQETQYF. Based on the CDR3 plus reference TRBV11-1 and TRBJ2-5, the full variable domain is EAEVAQSPRYKITEKSQAVAFWCDPISGHATLYWYRQILGQGPELLVQFQDESVVDDSQLPKDRFSAERLKGVDSTLKIQPAELGDSAMYLCASSSGGLAGTQETQYFGPGTRLLVL.

This clonotype was observed a few times. This chain connects TRBV7-2 to TRBJ1-5; D unclear. This CDR3 comprises 12 residues. V shed 5 bases and J shed 6 bases, with 8 bases lying between them. The germline gives CDR1 SGHTA, CDR2 FQGNSA. CDR3 amino acids: CASSPAGQPQHF. The CDR3 region has the DNA TGTGCCAGCAGCCCGGCGGGTCAGCCCCAGCATTTT.

This clonotype turned up a few times. The chain links TRBV5-1 to TRBJ1-1; 7 bases match TRBD1. Looked up from germline, CDR1 is SGHRS and CDR2 is YFSETQ. CDR3 size: 16 residues. V shed 2 bases, J shed 8 bases, and the junction held 15 bases outside the gene matches. CDR3 region: CASSLSQGTIQREAFF. The CDR3 DNA sequence: TGCGCCAGCAGCTTATCACAGGGGACAATTCAGCGAGAAGCTTTCTTT.

The chain employs TRBV7-6 and TRBJ1-2; tentatively, D is TRBD1 (5 bases). The V and J ends lost 5 bases and 0 bases respectively, with 13 bases between them. Germline values: CDR1 SGHVS, CDR2 FNYEAQ. This CDR3 region has 15 residues. CDR3 coding DNA: TGTGCCAGCAGCCCCAGGGTCACAGCTAACTATGGCTACACCTTC. Residues: CASSPRVTANYGYTF.

This clonotype was counted between two and nine times. This rearrangement joins TRBV15 to TRBJ1-1, with D perhaps TRBD1 (6 bases). Between the trimmed V and J ends, which lost 7 bases and 1 base, there was a span of 10 bases. This CDR3 contains 13 residues. Germline V lookup: CDR1 LNHNV, CDR2 YYDKDF (reference sequence). CDR3: CATTVDRNTEAFF. In nucleotides, the CDR3 is TGTGCCACCACCGTGGACAGGAACACTGAAGCTTTCTTT.

The J gene is TRBJ1-6, the V gene TRBV7-2; D might be TRBD1 (5 bases). Deletions cut 1 base from V and 9 bases from J, with 13 bases between. This CDR3 is 15 amino acids long. Germline V lookup: CDR1 SGHTA, CDR2 FQGNSA. Here the CDR3 DNA reads TGTGCCAGCAGCTTAGACCCAAGTGGGGGTTCACCCCTCCACTTT. Residues: CASSLDPSGGSPLHF.

This clonotype was seen a few times. This chain connects TRBV20-1 to TRBJ2-3; perhaps TRBD2 as D (6 bases). Between the trimmed V and J ends, which lost 0 bases and 0 bases, there was a span of 13 bases. The CDR3 is 16 residues long. Germline V gives CDR1 DFQATT, CDR2 SNEGSKA (reference sequence). The CDR3 spells CSARDWGEMSTDTQYF. Written as DNA, the CDR3 is TGCAGTGCTAGAGACTGGGGGGAAATGAGCACAGATACGCAGTATTTT.

This clonotype was counted a few times. The chain joins TRBV12-3 or TRBV12-4 to TRBJ2-7; D remains ambiguous. This CDR3 is 14 amino acids long. V gave up 1 base and J gave up 5 bases, with 12 bases separating them. CDR3 in amino acids: CASSLGGFGNEQYF. CDR3 DNA sequence: TGTGCCAGCAGTTTAGGGGGTTTCGGAAACGAGCAGTACTTC.

J is TRBJ1-3 and V is TRBV18, with D perhaps matching TRBD1 (5 bases). The length of the CDR3 is 16 residues. Germline CDR1 and CDR2: KGHSH and LQKENI. Trimming took 0 bases from V and 3 from J, leaving 12 bases between them. In nucleotides, the CDR3 is TGTGCCAGCTCACCACCCCAGGGTGTCTTTGGAAACACCATATATTTT. Translation: CASSPPQGVFGNTIYF.

CDR3 in amino acids: CSVEDLPGTYNEQFF. CDR3 bases: TGCAGCGTTGAAGATCTTCCTGGCACCTACAATGAGCAGTTCTTC. The V call is TRBV29-1, the J call TRBJ2-1; D not resolved. Germline values: CDR1 SQVTM, CDR2 ANQGSEA. V was shortened by 0 bases and J by 2 bases, with 11 bases between the two germline ends. This CDR3 is 15 amino acids long.

The CDR3 bases are TGCAGCGTTATGGTAAGGGATAGCAATCAGCCCCAGCATTTT. Its translation is CSVMVRDSNQPQHF. V and J are TRBV29-1 and TRBJ1-5, with D unclear. The germline V gene has CDR1 SQVTM and CDR2 ANQGSEA. Trimming left V 5 bases short and J 0 bases short, with 11 bases between. CDR3 length: 14 residues.

The chain is built from TRBV19 and TRBJ1-2; D not resolved. Deletions cut 5 bases from V and 4 bases from J, with 8 bases between. Germline CDR1 reads LNHDA; CDR2 reads SQIVND (reference sequence). CDR3 length: 12 residues. CDR3 amino acids: CASSALIYGYTF. CDR3 bases: TGTGCCAGTAGTGCCCTTATCTATGGCTACACCTTC.

A few counts support this clonotype. This chain connects TRBV5-1 to TRBJ2-4, with 8 bases lining up with TRBD1. The V gene end was trimmed by 3 bases and the J gene end by 8 bases; junction bases not matched to a gene: 4. The CDR3 has 13 residues. CDR1 and CDR2 from the germline V gene are SGHRS and YFSETQ. DNA of the CDR3: TGCGCCAGCAGCTCGGACAGGGACTACATTCAGTACTTC. Amino acid sequence: CASSSDRDYIQYF. Complete variable domain (other parts from reference TRBV5-1 and TRBJ2-4): KAGVTQTPRYLIKTRGQQVTLSCSPISGHRSVSWYQQTPGQGLQFLFEYFSETQRNKGNFPGRFSGRQFSNSRSEMNVSTLELGDSALYLCASSSDRDYIQYFGAGTRLSVL.

This chain links TRBV20-1 with TRBJ2-7, with TRBD2 identical over 10 bases. CDR1 is DFQATT, CDR2 SNEGSKA, per germline (reference sequence). This CDR3 contains 14 residues. Trimming at V came to 1 base and at J to 7 bases, leaving 7 bases not matched to a gene. CDR3 sequence reads: CSARASSGSGEQYF. For the CDR3, the DNA is TGCAGTGCTAGAGCGTCTAGCGGGAGTGGTGAGCAGTACTTC.

Remarks on this clonotype: An end of the junction differs from the germline gene, which may be a read error. This chain links TRBV18 with TRBJ2-1; D is undetermined. Germline lookup yields CDR1 KGHSH and CDR2 LQKENI. The CDR3 consists of 12 residues. CDR3 DNA: TGTGCCAACTCAGTTGGGGTCAATGAGCAGTTCTTC. This gives the protein CANSVGVNEQFF.

This clonotype has a single count. CDR3 DNA sequence: TGCGCCAGCAGTGAGTCCCGGGGGGTTTACACTGAAGCTTTCTTT. Its protein is CASSESRGVYTEAFF. This chain connects TRBV10-1 to TRBJ1-1, with a tentative D call TRBD1 (5 bases). V lost 0 bases, J lost 3 bases, and 11 bases lay in between. The CDR3 has 15 residues. CDR1 and CDR2 from the germline V gene are WNHNN and SYGVQD (reference sequence).

This chain uses TRBV6-2 or TRBV6-3 with TRBJ2-7; unclear D gene. There are 13 residues in the CDR3. Between the trimmed V and J ends, which lost 7 bases and 3 bases, there was a span of 13 bases. The germline V gene has CDR1 MNHEY and CDR2 SVGEGT. The CDR3 reads CASTHNPVYEQYV. In DNA, the CDR3 is TGTGCCAGCACCCACAACCCAGTCTACGAGCAGTACGTC.

The V gene is TRBV28, the J gene TRBJ1-2; TRBD1 aligns across 7 bases. CDR3 size: 13 residues. V lost 6 bases to trimming and J lost 4 bases; unmatched junction nucleotides: 5. Germline CDR1 reads MDHEN; CDR2 reads SYDVKM. The CDR3 bases are TGTGCCAGCAGCCGGGGGGACAGCTATGGCTACACCTTC. This encodes CASSRGDSYGYTF.

The genes are TRBV29-1 and TRBJ2-1; D possibly corresponds to TRBD2 (5 bases). Germline CDR1 and CDR2: SQVTM and ANQGSEA. The CDR3 is 12 amino acids. V lost 5 bases, J lost 8 bases, and 13 bases lay in between. CDR3 amino acids: CSVRRTGYEQFF. Written as DNA, the CDR3 is TGCAGCGTTCGAAGGACGGGGTATGAGCAGTTCTTC.

The V and J genes are TRBV19 and TRBJ1-5; D remains unclear. CDR1 and CDR2 from the germline V gene are LNHDA and SQIVND (reference sequence). The V end was cut by 3 bases, the J end by 0 bases, with 12 bases between. This CDR3 is 16 amino acids long. CDR3 sequence (DNA): TGTGCCAGTAGTATTATATCGCAGTATAGCAATCAGCCCCAGCATTTT. It codes for CASSIISQYSNQPQHF.

This clonotype occurred a few times. The rearrangement joins TRBV7-2 to TRBJ2-5; 9 nucleotides line up with TRBD1. Germline-derived CDR1 and CDR2 are SGHTA and FQGNSA. V trimming: 4 bases; J trimming: 5 bases; junction bases outside the gene matches: 5. The CDR3 loop spans 14 amino acids. The CDR3 region has the DNA TGTGCCAGCAGCTCACAGGGGGCGATGGAGACCCAGTACTTC. It encodes CASSSQGAMETQYF.

This clonotype has a handful of counts. This sequence joins TRBV10-3 and TRBJ2-5, with 8 bases identical to TRBD2. The V gene's germline CDR1 is ENHRY and CDR2 SYGVKD. CDR3 length equals 17 residues. The V gene end was trimmed by 0 bases and the J gene end by 1 base; junction bases not matched to a gene: 7. The CDR3 here is CAISESFAGGLQETQYF. The CDR3 nucleotides read TGTGCCATCAGTGAGTCATTTGCGGGAGGACTCCAAGAGACCCAGTACTTC.

V and J are TRBV7-2 and TRBJ2-1, with 10 positions matching TRBD2. Germline CDR1 and CDR2: SGHTA and FQGNSA. The CDR3 extends over 15 amino acids. V gave up 4 bases and J gave up 6 bases; unmatched junction bases: 6. DNA of the CDR3: TGTGCCAGCAGCTCTAGCGGGAGAGTGGGCAATGAGCAGTTCTTC. It encodes CASSSSGRVGNEQFF.

A few counts support this clonotype. V and J are TRBV24-1 and TRBJ2-1; no reliable D call. The V gene lost 1 base and the J gene lost 5 bases, with 8 bases spanning the gap. CDR3 length: 14 residues. Germline V lookup: CDR1 KGHDR, CDR2 SFDVKD. The CDR3 region is CATSDFPEHNEQFF. As DNA, the CDR3 is TGTGCCACCAGTGATTTCCCAGAACACAATGAGCAGTTCTTC.

The rearrangement links TRBV5-1 to TRBJ2-7; D may be TRBD1 or TRBD2 (5 bases each). Germline loops: CDR1 SGHRS, CDR2 YFSETQ. This CDR3 has 14 amino acids. V lost 0 bases, J lost 6 bases, and 13 bases lay in between. The CDR3 region has the DNA TGCGCCAGCAGCTTGGTGGGGGTAGTGGGCGAGCAGTACTTC. Amino acids: CASSLVGVVGEQYF.

CDR3 residues: CASSHPTSGTNTGELFF. CDR3 nucleotide sequence: TGCGCCAGCAGCCACCCCACTAGCGGGACGAACACCGGGGAGCTGTTTTTT. The genes are TRBV4-1 and TRBJ2-2; 10 bases match TRBD2. CDR1 is MGHRA, CDR2 YSYEKL, per germline. This CDR3 has 17 amino acids. Trimming cost V 3 bases and J 0 bases; bases outside gene matches: 4.

This clonotype was seen only once. V usage is TRBV30 and J usage is TRBJ2-7, with 14 bases identical to TRBD2. Germline V lookup: CDR1 GTSNPN, CDR2 SVGIG (reference sequence). CDR3 length: 14 residues. CDR3 residues: CSTSGLAGVSEQYF. The CDR3, as DNA: TGTTCTACCTCGGGACTAGCGGGAGTAAGCGAGCAGTACTTC. Full variable domain (rest looked up from reference TRBV30 and TRBJ2-7): SQTIHQWPATLVQPVGSPLSLECTVEGTSNPNLYWYRQAAGRGLQLLFYSVGIGQISSEVPQNLSASRPQDRQFILSSKKLLLSDSGFYLCSTSGLAGVSEQYFGPGTRLTVT.

The chain recombines TRBV9 with TRBJ1-3, with 7 bases lining up with TRBD1. The CDR3 runs 15 residues. From germline, CDR1 is SGDLS and CDR2 YYNGEE. With 0 bases clipped from V and 4 bases from J, the junction kept 4 bases outside the gene matches. CDR3 protein: CASSVGQGIGNTIYF. CDR3 nucleotide sequence: TGTGCCAGCAGCGTAGGACAGGGTATAGGAAACACCATATATTTT. The whole variable domain, remainder taken from reference TRBV9 and TRBJ1-3, is DSGVTQTPKHLITATGQRVTLRCSPRSGDLSVYWYQQSLDQGLQFLIQYYNGEERAKGNILERFSAQQFPDLHSELNLSSLELGDSALYFCASSVGQGIGNTIYFGEGSWLTVV.

V gene TRBV4-1 combines with J gene TRBJ2-4; perhaps TRBD2 as D (5 bases). V lost 3 bases to trimming and J lost 3 bases, with 12 bases between them. The germline V gene encodes CDR1 MGHRA and CDR2 YSYEKL. The CDR3 consists of 15 residues. CDR3 bases: TGCGCCAGCAGCCACCCGGACTTCGGCAAAAACATTCAGTACTTC. As protein: CASSHPDFGKNIQYF.

This clonotype has a handful of counts. V is TRBV7-2 and J is TRBJ2-5; D is possibly TRBD2 (6 bases). Germline assignment: CDR1 SGHTA and CDR2 FQGNSA. V lost 3 bases to trimming and J lost 4 bases, with 12 bases between them. This CDR3 spans 14 amino acids. CDR3 protein: CASSFGRDGETQYF. In nucleotides, the CDR3 is TGTGCCAGCAGCTTCGGGCGGGACGGAGAGACCCAGTACTTC.

The rearrangement uses TRBV12-3 or TRBV12-4 and TRBJ1-5; 8 bases line up with TRBD1. Trimming took 3 bases from V and 6 from J; bases not matched to a gene: 4. The CDR3 consists of 14 residues. CDR3 sequence (DNA): TGTGCCAGCAGTTTGACAGGGGATCGTCAGCCCCAGCATTTT. Its protein product is CASSLTGDRQPQHF.